What follows describes a single T cell receptor beta chain. Antigen: not known. This entry belongs to a study of graft-versus-host responses after intestinal transplantation. The V gene end was trimmed by 2 bases and the J gene end by 9 bases; junction bases not matched to a gene: 16. CDR3 length equals 17 residues. Germline CDR1 reads SGDLS; CDR2 reads YYNGEE. Produced via immunoSEQ multiplex PCR; TCRdb's table is partial and in-frame only. Here the sample spans 81,000 or so clones, around 93% being singletons. The J gene is TRBJ2-1, the V gene TRBV9; TRBD2 matches 8 bases. The material sequenced was unstimulated CD8+ T cells sorted from spleen or lymph node cells, taken before transplant. This receptor was taken from a human donor who was the organ donor for an intestinal transplant. The CDR3 sequence is CASSVRVAGWVTGEQFF. CDR3 DNA: TGTGCCAGCAGCGTCCGGGTAGCGGGATGGGTCACAGGTGAGCAGTTCTTC.